The clone carrying this TCR beta chain was observed a single time. The entry originates in a study of cytomegalovirus exposure and HLA in healthy donors. Germline CDR1 MNHEY, CDR2 SMNVEV (reference sequence). This CDR3 has 15 residues. Losses at the gene ends were 4 bases for V and 5 bases for J; bases not matched to a gene: 2. The PCR had 60 Vbeta and 13 Jbeta primers. The protocol was immunoSEQ multiplex PCR, while the TCRdb copy is restricted to in-frame clones and leaves out a portion. The table records over 200,000 clones, 82% of them present only once. The J gene is TRBJ2-2, the V gene TRBV27; 12 bases agree with TRBD2. The receptor was derived from a woman in her thirties or forties in good health and CMV-seropositive. Material: PBMCs. The CDR3 here is CASSSGTSGTGELFF. The CDR3 nucleotides read TGTGCCAGCAGTTCCGGGACTAGCGGGACCGGGGAGCTGTTTTTT.